Given below is one TCR beta chain in context. Its antigen is undetermined. This sample includes further DNA sequences coding for the same CDR3. These data originate in a study of cytomegalovirus exposure and HLA in healthy donors. Overall study: Out of around 360 genotyped donors, about 80% belonged to the Caucasian-associated ancestry cluster.

Trimming stripped 0 bases from V and 2 bases from J, with 7 bases between. This CDR3 has 14 amino acids. Germline-derived CDR1 and CDR2 are SGHRS and YFSETQ. Study-level points and caveats: Presence/absence analysis assumed near-uniform sequencing depth across donors. CMV antigen specificity of a few CMV-associated chains was confirmed in vitro.

The PCR contained 60 Vbeta and 13 Jbeta primers. The method was immunoSEQ multiplex PCR; TCRdb's version includes in-frame clones alone and lacks a portion of them. The sample has under 250,000 clones; approximately 82% are singletons. The genes are TRBV5-1 and TRBJ2-3; D may be TRBD1 (5 bases). This sequence was found in a woman aged 55-70 years in good health and CMV-seropositive. Material for sequencing was PBMCs. CDR3 sequence: CASSLDRSTDTQYF. CDR3 in DNA: TGCGCCAGCAGCTTGGACAGGTCCACAGATACGCAGTATTTT.